This is a list of T cell receptor beta chains from one sample in a study of shared clonotypes between healthy human individuals. Sequenced by immunoSEQ multiplex PCR; TCRdb stores in-frame clones only, minus some. Of some 1.5 million clones in the sample, roughly 95% were seen once. The material sequenced was naive CD4+ T cells sorted from blood. Receptors were obtained from a man aged 25 to 40 in good health. The CDR3 runs from the conserved cysteine through the conserved F or W. The D gene is left open where the match is weak. Where a row states a size, it is once, few, many or the class of an expanded clone; other rows omit it.

v_gene	abundance	j_gene	d_gene	CDR3nt	CDR3aa
TRBV4-2	-	TRBJ2-7	TRBD2	TGTGCCAGCAGCCAAAGACTAGCGGGAGGGGATGAGCAGTACTTC	CASSQRLAGGDEQYF
TRBV7-9	-	TRBJ2-1	TRBD2	TGTGCCAGCAGCTTAGGAGTTGGTGCGGGAGGGGCATACAATGAGCAGTTCTTC	CASSLGVGAGGAYNEQFF
TRBV28	-	TRBJ1-5	-	TGTGCCAGCAGTTTACCCCAGGGGTCCAATCAGCCCCAGCATTTT	CASSLPQGSNQPQHF
TRBV5-6	-	TRBJ2-3	TRBD2	TGTGCCAGCAGCCCGGGACTAGCGGGAGGCCCCCCAGATACGCAGTATTTT	CASSPGLAGGPPDTQYF
TRBV9	-	TRBJ2-7	-	TGTGCCAGCAGCCCTAGTGGGCCCCTTACAGGGACCGTCTCCTACGAGCAGTACTTC	CASSPSGPLTGTVSYEQYF
TRBV6-5	-	TRBJ2-7	-	TGTGCCTGCCTATCCTACGAGCAGTACTTC	CACLSYEQYF
TRBV5-4	once	TRBJ2-1	TRBD2	TGTGCCAGCAGCTTGCGTTTGGTTAGCGGGAGGGTCGGTGAGCAGTTCTTC	CASSLRLVSGRVGEQFF
TRBV29-1	-	TRBJ2-1	TRBD2	TGCAGCGTTGGCGGGAGGGCCTCCCATGAGCAGTTCTTC	CSVGGRASHEQFF
TRBV4-1	-	TRBJ1-3	-	TGCGCCAGCAGCCCCTTTGGACGGAGCTCTGGAAACACCATATATTTT	CASSPFGRSSGNTIYF
TRBV28	-	TRBJ1-2	-	TGTGCCAGCAGTTTCCGACGACAGGACAATTATTTAAACTATGGCTACACCTTC	CASSFRRQDNYLNYGYTF
TRBV28	-	TRBJ2-5	-	TGTGCCAGTGGGGTCGTCGGCCAAGAGACCCAGTACTTC	CASGVVGQETQYF
TRBV5-1	-	TRBJ2-3	TRBD1	TGCGCCTGCACCCCGACAGGGGGTACAGATACGCAGTATTTT	CACTPTGGTDTQYF
TRBV4-1	-	TRBJ1-1	TRBD1	TGCGCCAGCAGCCCGCTAGGCAGGGGGCGTCTATCGGACACTGAAGCTTTCTTT	CASSPLGRGRLSDTEAFF
TRBV5-1	-	TRBJ1-1	-	TGCGCCAGCAGCTTGGTAGGGGCAAGCAGTGAAGCTTTCTTT	CASSLVGASSEAFF
TRBV5-4	-	TRBJ2-2	-	TGTGCCAGCAGCTTGAAACCGGGAACTGTGAACACCGGGGAGCTGTTTTTT	CASSLKPGTVNTGELFF
TRBV7-8	-	TRBJ2-1	TRBD2	TGTGCCAGCAGCTACCCCGGGACTAGCGGGATCTATGAGCAGTTCTTC	CASSYPGTSGIYEQFF
TRBV5-1	-	TRBJ2-5	TRBD2	TGCGCCAGCAGTCCCGGGACTACCCAAGAGACCCAGTACTTC	CASSPGTTQETQYF
TRBV5-4	-	TRBJ2-7	-	TGTGCCAGCGCAGCCTCCGGCGAGCAGTACTTC	CASAASGEQYF
TRBV28	-	TRBJ2-7	TRBD2	TGTGCCAGCAGTTTGTCCCGACTAGCGGGAGGCGTTTCCCGACGGTCCTACGAGCAGTACTTC	CASSLSRLAGGVSRRSYEQYF
TRBV9	-	TRBJ2-1	-	TGTGCCAGCAGCGTAGAACTAGCCCTGGGGGTATACAATGAGCAGTTCTTC	CASSVELALGVYNEQFF
TRBV7-9	-	TRBJ2-3	TRBD1	TGTGCCAGCAGCCCGACAGGGGGATACACAGATACGCAGTATTTT	CASSPTGGYTDTQYF
TRBV7-2	-	TRBJ2-1	TRBD2	TGTGCCAGCAGCTTAGCGGGAGGGAGGTATGAGCAGTTCTTC	CASSLAGGRYEQFF
TRBV2	-	TRBJ2-1	-	TGTGCCGCAAACTCACAGGGCCTACATGAGCAGTTCTTC	CAANSQGLHEQFF
TRBV6-1	once	TRBJ2-7	TRBD2	TGTGCCAGCAGTGCGACTAGCGGGAGCCCCGGCGATTCCGAGCAGTACTTC	CASSATSGSPGDSEQYF
TRBV10-2	once	TRBJ1-2	-	TGCGCCAGCAGCCCGGGACCCTCGGTGGGTAGTGGCTACACCTTC	CASSPGPSVGSGYTF
TRBV6-1	-	TRBJ2-7	TRBD1	TGTGCCAGCAGTGAGGACAGGGGGCACGAGCAGTACTTC	CASSEDRGHEQYF
TRBV6-1	-	TRBJ1-5	-	TGTGCCAGCACAAGGGGAGGTGTGGGCAATCAGCCCCAGCATTTT	CASTRGGVGNQPQHF
TRBV27	-	TRBJ1-5	-	TGTGCCAGCAGTGATCAGGGAGGGATTCAGCCCCAGCATTTT	CASSDQGGIQPQHF
TRBV7-8	-	TRBJ2-1	TRBD2	TGTGCCAGCAGCTTTAGCGGGGGAGGATACAATGAGCAGTTCTTC	CASSFSGGGYNEQFF
TRBV5-4	-	TRBJ2-3	TRBD2	TGTGCCAGCAGCTTGGATGGGCTAGCGGGGACAGATACGCAGTATTTT	CASSLDGLAGTDTQYF
TRBV9	-	TRBJ2-1	-	TGTGCCAGCAGCGTAGGAGGGGGGTCAGTACTGGGTTACAATGAGCAGTTCTTC	CASSVGGGSVLGYNEQFF
TRBV28	-	TRBJ2-2	TRBD2	TGTGCCAGCAGTCGCCTAGCGGGAGCCACCGGGGAGCTGTTTTTT	CASSRLAGATGELFF
TRBV5-1	-	TRBJ1-2	-	TGCGCCAGCAGCTCAAACTCAGGGGTTGGGGGCTACACCTTC	CASSSNSGVGGYTF
TRBV18	-	TRBJ2-3	TRBD2	TGTGCCAGCTCACCACTCGGGACTAGCGGCGTTGCAGATACGCAGTATTTT	CASSPLGTSGVADTQYF
TRBV7-2	-	TRBJ2-7	-	TGTGCCAGCAGCTTAGGGCAATCGGGCGAGCAGTACTTC	CASSLGQSGEQYF
TRBV19	-	TRBJ1-5	-	TGTGCCAGTACCGGGAGGGCGAGACAGCCCCAGCATTTT	CASTGRARQPQHF
TRBV5-4	once	TRBJ2-5	-	TGTGCCAGCAGCTTGGACCAGCGAGGAGAGACCCAGTACTTC	CASSLDQRGETQYF
TRBV6-1	-	TRBJ2-7	-	TGTGCCAGCACCCTTGGATTCACCTACGAGCAGTACTTC	CASTLGFTYEQYF
TRBV7-2	-	TRBJ2-1	TRBD1	TGTGCCAGCAGCTTAGAGGGGGCCACAGGGGGCAGTGAGCAGTTCTTC	CASSLEGATGGSEQFF
TRBV5-5	-	TRBJ2-2	TRBD2	TGTGCCAGCAGCTTGCTGCAGGGAGGGACCGGGGAGCTGTTTTTT	CASSLLQGGTGELFF
TRBV2	-	TRBJ1-4	-	TGTGCCAGCAGTGGGGGGGCCCTTACGGAAAAACTGTTTTTT	CASSGGALTEKLFF